These T cell receptor beta chains were read from a single sample in a study of cytomegalovirus exposure and HLA in healthy donors. Clones were read by immunoSEQ multiplex PCR, and TCRdb kept only the in-frame ones, dropping some. The table lists under 150,000 clones, nearly 80% of them singletons, with over 2.5% in the top ten. The sample comprised PBMCs. The receptors stem from a middle-aged man in good health and CMV-seropositive. Both conserved end residues are trimmed from each CDR3. Fields, in order: J gene, clone size, V gene, CDR3 protein. Some rows mark clone size as missing; the rest say once, few, many or name a class of expanded clone.

TRBJ2-1 few TRBV9 ASSVGSGSSYNEQF
TRBJ1-1 NA TRBV5-1 ASSVTGSTAATEAF
TRBJ2-1 NA TRBV19 ATQARTEYNEQF
TRBJ2-5 NA TRBV18 ASSPPGETQY
TRBJ2-7 NA TRBV11-2 ASSPGPTNYEQY
TRBJ2-5 NA TRBV9 ASSVDSLGTSGSWETQY
TRBJ2-1 NA TRBV5-6 ASSLLPGQGPNEQF
TRBJ2-1 NA TRBV6-4 ASSESSGRTNEQF
TRBJ2-7 once TRBV6-5 ASSYSLAGGYEQY
TRBJ2-3 NA TRBV7-2 ASTRSGISTDTQY
TRBJ1-1 once TRBV18 ASSPLRGPNTEAF
TRBJ2-7 NA TRBV6-5 ASSPGTSGSKQY
TRBJ2-7 NA TRBV19 ASRLGTSGIYEQY
TRBJ1-1 NA TRBV19 ASSNRQALNTEAF
TRBJ2-2 NA TRBV7-9 ASSPASGSPGELF
TRBJ2-1 once TRBV6-5 ASSSRRDEQF
TRBJ1-5 NA TRBV5-6 ASSQQGANQPQH
TRBJ1-4 NA TRBV29-1 SAGDRGNEKLF
TRBJ2-7 NA TRBV10-3 AISELQGFEQY
TRBJ2-5 few TRBV7-3 ASSLNPSAEETQY
TRBJ1-3 NA TRBV7-2 ASSPTGGFGNTIY
TRBJ1-4 NA TRBV28 ASSLSDSIIEKLF
TRBJ1-2 NA TRBV6-6 ASSYSQRDTHT
TRBJ2-7 NA TRBV19 ATPSRGAVYEQY
NA NA TRBV7-9 ASSPPRGSSYEQY
TRBJ2-5 NA TRBV6-1 ASAPQGAGTQY
TRBJ2-5 NA TRBV11-3 ASNPSQARETQY
TRBJ2-7 NA TRBV18 ASSPLGSSYEQY
TRBJ2-1 NA TRBV7-6 ASSQRLAENNEQF
TRBJ1-1 few TRBV5-1 ASSLSVDLYKNTEAF
TRBJ2-1 few TRBV5-1 ASSLLAGSRNEQF
TRBJ2-1 NA TRBV18 ASSPEPGTYNEQF